This is a list of T cell receptor beta chains from one sample in a study of control samples from healthy donors and cancer patients. Assay: immunoSEQ multiplex PCR; the TCRdb copy retains only in-frame clones and omits some. The repertoire includes 100,000 to 150,000 clones, 75% to 95% of them detected once, and 2% to 3% sits in the top ten. Sequencing was done on a sample of blood. The receptors were sampled from a middle-aged man in good health. Both conserved end residues are part of each CDR3. The D gene is left open where the match is weak. A row's size may be missing; if present it is once, few, many or a size class.

TRBJ2-1	.	.	TRBV30	CACLLMRGEQFF	TGTGCCTGCCTACTTATGAGGGGTGAGCAGTTCTTC
TRBJ1-5	TRBD1	few	TRBV5-1	CASRDRGQDGNQPQHF	TGCGCCAGCCGGGACAGGGGGCAAGATGGCAATCAGCCCCAGCATTTT
TRBJ1-4	TRBD1	.	TRBV28	CASSGTGEGETNEKLFF	TGTGCCAGCAGTGGGACAGGGGAAGGAGAGACTAATGAAAAACTGTTTTTT
TRBJ1-4	TRBD1	.	TRBV5-1	CASSLRGLSEKLFF	TGCGCCAGCAGCTTAAGGGGGCTCTCTGAAAAACTGTTTTTT
TRBJ2-3	.	.	TRBV7-9	CASSPRGLEYTDTQYF	TGTGCCAGCAGCCCCCGGGGCCTTGAATACACAGATACGCAGTATTTT
TRBJ1-5	TRBD1	.	TRBV28	CASRGPRGSNQPQHF	TGTGCCAGCAGAGGTCCCAGGGGGAGCAATCAGCCCCAGCATTTT
TRBJ2-3	.	.	TRBV30	CAWMGESSTDTQYF	TGTGCCTGGATGGGGGAGTCTAGCACAGATACGCAGTATTTT
TRBJ2-5	.	.	TRBV4-1	CASSQAVALETQYF	TGCGCCAGCAGCCAAGCGGTTGCCCTAGAGACCCAGTACTTC
TRBJ1-3	.	once	TRBV5-4	CASSPRGPGNTIYF	TGTGCCAGCAGCCCTAGAGGGCCTGGAAACACCATATATTTT
TRBJ2-7	.	.	TRBV9	CASSVGVRGGDEQYF	TGTGCCAGCAGCGTAGGGGTCAGGGGAGGGGACGAGCAGTACTTC
TRBJ2-7	.	once	TRBV5-6	CASSFSAHGSSYEQYF	TGTGCCAGCAGCTTTAGTGCCCACGGGAGCTCCTACGAGCAGTACTTC
TRBJ2-3	.	.	TRBV7-9	CASSSTGFADTQYF	TGTGCCAGCAGCTCTACAGGGTTTGCAGATACGCAGTATTTT
TRBJ1-2	TRBD1	.	TRBV19	CASSQTGGAYYGYTF	TGTGCCAGTAGCCAAACAGGGGGGGCCTACTATGGCTACACCTTC
TRBJ1-6	TRBD1	.	TRBV19	CASKDRVGSPLHF	TGTGCCAGTAAAGACAGGGTCGGTTCACCCCTCCACTTT
TRBJ2-3	TRBD2	.	TRBV5-1	CASSLYGIAGATDTQYF	TGCGCCAGCAGCTTGTACGGTATAGCGGGGGCCACAGATACGCAGTATTTT
TRBJ2-1	.	.	TRBV4-2	CASSQEKLADYNEQFF	TGTGCCAGCAGCCAAGAGAAATTAGCGGATTACAATGAGCAGTTCTTC
TRBJ1-4	.	.	TRBV27	CASSFQTNEKLFF	TGTGCCAGCAGTTTCCAGACTAATGAAAAACTGTTTTTT
TRBJ2-5	.	.	TRBV6-6	CASSYSMWGTQYF	TGTGCCAGCAGTTACTCGATGTGGGGGACCCAGTACTTC
TRBJ1-3	TRBD1	.	TRBV2	CASSGGQRGSGNTIYF	TGTGCCAGCAGTGGGGGACAGAGAGGCTCTGGAAACACCATATATTTT
TRBJ1-1	.	once	TRBV2	CASIIPPAGEAFF	TGTGCCAGCATTATCCCCCCGGCCGGGGAAGCTTTCTTT
TRBJ2-7	TRBD1	.	TRBV18	CASSPPKGQGLPYEQYF	TGTGCCAGCTCACCACCGAAAGGACAGGGGCTACCGTACGAGCAGTACTTC
TRBJ1-6	TRBD1	.	TRBV9	CASSVDAGGSSPLHF	TGTGCCAGCAGCGTAGACGCAGGGGGCTCTTCACCCCTCCACTTT
TRBJ2-7	TRBD2	.	TRBV5-5	CASSSGAGYEQYF	TGTGCCAGCAGCAGCGGGGCGGGGTACGAGCAGTACTTC